The 9 T cell receptor beta chains below were found in one sample sequenced in a study of beta chain features in type 1 diabetes. Regarding the study as a whole: In all four CD4+ subsets, TCRB CDR3 length was significantly, moderately reduced in type 1 diabetes.

Isolated RNA was reverse transcribed in full, so expressed TCRB transcripts were sequenced. The table came from immunoSEQ multiplex PCR; TCRdb's copy has only in-frame clones and leaves some out. The sample shows 310,000 or so clones, over 14% of them seen only once. Their antigens remain unidentified. Source material: naive CD4+ T cells from blood. The receptors were sampled from a man aged 18 to 30 with type 1 diabetes.

This clone was seen more than once but under ten times. The chain carries TRBV19 and TRBJ2-5; 8 bases match TRBD1. Looked up from germline, CDR1 is LNHDA and CDR2 is SQIVND (reference sequence). Germline trimming cut 8 bases from V and 3 bases from J; bases unmatched to any gene: 5. CDR3 length equals 13 residues. CDR3 DNA: TGTGCCAGTCGGACAGGGTTGGAAGAGACCCAGTACTTC. Its protein is CASRTGLEETQYF.

This clone was detected a few times. V usage is TRBV30 and J usage is TRBJ1-2; D perhaps matches TRBD1 (6 bases). Germline V CDR1 and CDR2: GTSNPN, SVGIG (reference sequence). The CDR3 totals 16 residues. The V end lost 0 bases, the J end lost 2 bases, and 16 bases lay between the germline ends. CDR3 residues: CAWSVTGRGGNYGYTF. CDR3 bases: TGTGCCTGGAGTGTCACCGGCAGGGGTGGAAACTATGGCTACACCTTC.

The rearrangement joins TRBV5-1 to TRBJ2-5; TRBD2 matches at 7 bases. The CDR3 has 13 residues. Trimming took 4 bases from V and 5 from J; bases not matched to a gene: 5. Germline V lookup: CDR1 SGHRS, CDR2 YFSETQ. In nucleotides, the CDR3 is TGCGCCAGCAGCGAGGTCGGGAGGGAGACCCAGTACTTC. Translating gives CASSEVGRETQYF.

This clone was found a few times. V gene TRBV29-1 combines with J gene TRBJ2-7; TRBD2 is a possible D gene (5 bases). V shed 7 bases and J shed 2 bases, with 12 bases lying between them. This CDR3 is built from 12 residues. The germline V gene encodes CDR1 SQVTM and CDR2 ANQGSEA. CDR3 amino acids: CSAAGITYEQYF. In DNA form, the CDR3 reads TGCAGCGCCGCCGGGATTACCTACGAGCAGTACTTC.

This chain links TRBV25-1 with TRBJ2-7; D is possibly TRBD1 (6 bases). The length of the CDR3 is 14 residues. V shed 1 base and J shed 3 bases, with 10 bases lying between them. CDR1 MGHDK and CDR2 SYGVNS come from the germline V gene. The CDR3 reads CASSESNRDYEQYF. The CDR3 DNA is TGTGCCAGCAGTGAATCCAACAGGGACTACGAGCAGTACTTC.

This clone has more than one count but fewer than ten. This rearrangement joins TRBV5-1 to TRBJ2-5, with D perhaps matching TRBD1 (5 bases). The CDR3 has 12 residues. The germline CDR1 and CDR2 sequences are SGHRS and YFSETQ. V gave up 6 bases and J gave up 4 bases, with 10 bases separating them. This CDR3 reads CASTQRGETQYF. The CDR3 nucleotides are TGCGCCAGCACCCAAAGGGGAGAGACCCAGTACTTC.

This clone was seen a handful of times. The V and J genes are TRBV5-4 and TRBJ1-1, with 7 bases lining up with TRBD1. CDR3 length: 15 amino acids. Per the germline V gene, CDR1 is SGHNT and CDR2 is YYREEE (reference sequence). Losses at the gene ends were 6 bases for V and 4 bases for J; bases not matched to a gene: 12. The CDR3 nucleotides read TGTGCCAGCAAATCCGCCCGGCAGGGGGGCACTGAAGCTTTCTTT. Protein: CASKSARQGGTEAFF.

The chain recombines TRBV27 with TRBJ2-7, with 8 bases lining up with TRBD1. CDR1 and CDR2 (germline): MNHEY, SMNVEV (reference sequence). CDR3 length: 15 residues. V shed 5 bases and J 1 base; nucleotides not matched to a gene: 7. The CDR3 loop reads CASSLRQGLSYEQYF. In nucleotides, the CDR3 is TGTGCCAGCAGTCTCCGACAGGGGTTGTCCTACGAGCAGTACTTC.

A few counts support this clone. The chain uses TRBV28 and TRBJ2-7; 7 nucleotides align to TRBD1. The trim removed 10 bases at V and 2 bases at J, leaving 11 bases unmatched. In germline, CDR1 is MDHEN, CDR2 SYDVKM. The CDR3 has 14 amino acids. The CDR3 is CATDPFGTAYEQYF. The CDR3 nucleotides are TGTGCCACCGACCCGTTCGGGACAGCCTACGAGCAGTACTTC.